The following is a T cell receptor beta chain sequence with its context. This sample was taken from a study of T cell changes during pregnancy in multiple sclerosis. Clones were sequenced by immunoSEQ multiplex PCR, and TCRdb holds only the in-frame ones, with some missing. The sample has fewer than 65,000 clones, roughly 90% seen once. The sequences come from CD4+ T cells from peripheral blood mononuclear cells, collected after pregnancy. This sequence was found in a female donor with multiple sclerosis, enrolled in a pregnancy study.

This chain's CDR3 is CASTDGLAGAPYF. The DNA for the CDR3 is TGTGCCAGCACCGACGGACTAGCGGGAGCTCCGTACTTC. The gene calls are TRBV28 and TRBJ2-7, with TRBD2 matching over 13 bases. Germline V lookup: CDR1 MDHEN, CDR2 SYDVKM. V was clipped by 7 bases and J by 12 bases; unmatched bases: 9. This CDR3 contains 13 residues.